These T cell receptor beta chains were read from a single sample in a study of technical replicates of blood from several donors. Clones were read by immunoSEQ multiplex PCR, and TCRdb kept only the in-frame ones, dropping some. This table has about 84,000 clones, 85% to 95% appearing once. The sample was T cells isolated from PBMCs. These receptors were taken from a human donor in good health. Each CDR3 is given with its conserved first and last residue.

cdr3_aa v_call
CASSGLRDRGDYGYTF TRBV9
CAWGQGVGEKLFF TRBV30
CASSLGTGVSYNEQFF TRBV5-1
CASSGTSGGSGANVLTF TRBV5-4
CASSQGAGLYNEQFF TRBV14
CAISESASGRYEQYF TRBV10-3
CASSWGGPAAYEQYF TRBV28
CASTGTAQYEQYF TRBV18
CASSLSGVYEQYF TRBV5-1
CASSYYGELFF TRBV27
CASSSGGRAADTQYF TRBV5-4
CASSSPQLGDTEAFF TRBV19
CASSVGPPGDVNYGYTF TRBV9
CASSRTQGLNTEAFF TRBV27
CSAADRGPQHF TRBV20-1
CASSLGLAGGEQFF TRBV7-8
CASSYNRVATEAFF TRBV6-5
CSVDGQGRDIQYF TRBV29-1
CASGLVRSGQDLPDTEAFF TRBV12-5
CASSFGLAGGRDVDEQFF TRBV5-4
CASSLQGQGRYEQYF TRBV27
CASSLGGRGNEQFF TRBV4-2
CASSGEGQGARRETQYF TRBV19
CASSRTREGYTF TRBV5-5
CASREARGTYEQYF TRBV27
CSVGGGSFLGGYTF TRBV29-1
CASRLDRAKLFF TRBV2
CASSLQGFQPQHF TRBV27
CATSRDASAVTEAFF TRBV15
CASSSRLAGEQYF TRBV27